This is a list of T cell receptor beta chains from one sample in a study of blood T cell repertoires in COVID-19. Using immunoSEQ multiplex PCR, the repertoire was profiled, and TCRdb retains in-frame clones only, with some absent. The sample contains approximately 240,000 clones, 84% of which appear only once. The sample taken for sequencing was peripheral blood. These receptors all come from a woman in her forties who had recovered from COVID-19. Each CDR3 is given without its conserved first and last residue. Each record gives: clone size, D gene, V gene, J gene, CDR3 protein. D genes are given only for firm matches. Some rows have no size entry. The others give once, few or many, or a class for an expanded clone.

size: NA; D: NA; V: TRBV11-2; J: TRBJ2-1; CDR3: ASRRSGHNEQF
size: NA; D: NA; V: TRBV4-3; J: TRBJ1-6; CDR3: ASSQDVRGTAID
size: NA; D: TRBD1; V: TRBV3-1/TRBV3-2; J: TRBJ1-6; CDR3: ASSQDLGQGRGPSYNSPLH
size: NA; D: TRBD2; V: TRBV18; J: TRBJ2-7; CDR3: ASSPGGGNSLTYEQY
size: NA; D: NA; V: TRBV12-3/TRBV12-4; J: TRBJ1-1; CDR3: ASSTGENTEAF
size: NA; D: NA; V: TRBV7-6; J: TRBJ2-7; CDR3: ASSLRNVGPYEQY
size: NA; D: NA; V: TRBV12-3/TRBV12-4; J: TRBJ1-1; CDR3: ASSVREDTEAF
size: NA; D: TRBD2; V: TRBV5-1; J: TRBJ2-3; CDR3: ASSLTSGDPDTQY
size: NA; D: NA; V: TRBV21-1; J: TRBJ2-1; CDR3: ASSKHGLAGGWAYNEQF
size: NA; D: NA; V: TRBV27; J: TRBJ2-1; CDR3: ASSLSGGQVYNEQF
size: once; D: NA; V: TRBV4-3; J: TRBJ2-3; CDR3: ASSQDYMGLTRAYTDTQY
size: NA; D: NA; V: TRBV7-2; J: TRBJ1-5; CDR3: ASSLPDTNQPQH
size: NA; D: TRBD2; V: TRBV11-3; J: TRBJ2-5; CDR3: ASSLDGDWGGQETQY
size: NA; D: TRBD1; V: TRBV10-3; J: TRBJ2-7; CDR3: ATGQGSYEQY
size: NA; D: TRBD1; V: TRBV3-1/TRBV3-2; J: TRBJ2-1; CDR3: ASSLRTGNNEQF
size: NA; D: NA; V: TRBV5-1; J: TRBJ1-1; CDR3: ASSLAWGQVPMNTEAF
size: NA; D: NA; V: TRBV7-2; J: TRBJ2-3; CDR3: ASSFSDTQY
size: NA; D: TRBD2; V: TRBV7-2; J: TRBJ2-1; CDR3: ASVSGLATYNEQF
size: NA; D: TRBD1; V: TRBV9; J: TRBJ1-5; CDR3: ASSVGQGAEPQH
size: NA; D: NA; V: TRBV2; J: TRBJ1-2; CDR3: ASSEGGLNYGYT
size: NA; D: TRBD1; V: TRBV18; J: TRBJ1-1; CDR3: ASSPGTGEYTEAF
size: NA; D: NA; V: TRBV3-1/TRBV3-2; J: TRBJ1-1; CDR3: ASSPGQEQVYTEAF
size: few; D: NA; V: TRBV18; J: TRBJ2-7; CDR3: ASSPSYSGTSYEQY
size: NA; D: TRBD1; V: TRBV7-9; J: TRBJ1-5; CDR3: ASSGTGSQPQH
size: NA; D: NA; V: TRBV9; J: TRBJ1-6; CDR3: ASSAPNNSPLH
size: NA; D: TRBD1; V: TRBV7-2; J: TRBJ2-7; CDR3: ASREDRDTHEQY
size: NA; D: TRBD1; V: TRBV5-4; J: TRBJ2-2; CDR3: ASSPRGQGGTGELF
size: NA; D: NA; V: TRBV7-6; J: TRBJ2-5; CDR3: ASRKIGGEAQY
size: NA; D: NA; V: TRBV19; J: TRBJ1-2; CDR3: ASSIDSREGYGYT
size: NA; D: TRBD2; V: TRBV5-1; J: TRBJ2-7; CDR3: ASSSGLSGGAHEQY
size: once; D: NA; V: TRBV7-2; J: TRBJ2-1; CDR3: ASSLPSGGATYNEQF
size: NA; D: TRBD2; V: TRBV5-1; J: TRBJ2-7; CDR3: ASSSRLAGGKYEQY
size: NA; D: TRBD2; V: TRBV5-8; J: TRBJ2-1; CDR3: ASSKYPSGGLNEQF
size: NA; D: NA; V: TRBV10-3; J: TRBJ2-3; CDR3: ASGPRLDTQY
size: NA; D: TRBD1; V: TRBV6-5; J: TRBJ2-2; CDR3: ASSTGGESGGELF
size: NA; D: NA; V: TRBV5-1; J: TRBJ1-6; CDR3: ASSFGGNSPLH
size: NA; D: NA; V: TRBV6-6; J: TRBJ1-5; CDR3: ASNSWPRPPDQH
size: once; D: TRBD1; V: TRBV9; J: TRBJ1-4; CDR3: ASSVGQGTEKLF
size: NA; D: NA; V: TRBV20-1; J: TRBJ2-1; CDR3: SASTSNSGVGNEQF
size: NA; D: NA; V: TRBV5-4; J: TRBJ1-1; CDR3: ASSLDRSNTEAF
size: NA; D: TRBD1; V: TRBV7-6; J: TRBJ1-6; CDR3: ASSLKGAYNSPLH
size: NA; D: NA; V: TRBV7-2; J: TRBJ2-3; CDR3: ASSLSGVSTDTQY
size: NA; D: NA; V: TRBV6-6; J: TRBJ2-2; CDR3: ASSYGASGELF
size: NA; D: NA; V: TRBV5-1; J: TRBJ1-4; CDR3: ASSFVSGIGDNEKLF
size: NA; D: NA; V: TRBV27; J: TRBJ2-7; CDR3: ASSLGTPPFKQY
size: few; D: TRBD1; V: TRBV2; J: TRBJ1-2; CDR3: ASSLQTGGFGGYT
size: NA; D: TRBD1; V: TRBV27; J: TRBJ2-7; CDR3: ASSLYSWDRGLYEQY
size: once; D: NA; V: TRBV2; J: TRBJ2-4; CDR3: ASSREEVNIQY
size: NA; D: NA; V: TRBV6-2/TRBV6-3; J: TRBJ1-1; CDR3: ASSSRTASGLNTEAF
size: NA; D: NA; V: TRBV7-9; J: TRBJ2-3; CDR3: ASQLRRDTQY
size: NA; D: NA; V: TRBV28; J: TRBJ2-4; CDR3: ASQFQAKNIQY